Listed below are T cell receptor beta chains from one sample, sequenced in a study of blood T cell repertoires in COVID-19. Clones were read by immunoSEQ multiplex PCR, and TCRdb kept only the in-frame ones, dropping some. The table records 70,000 to 90,000 clones, 88% of them present only once. Sequencing was done on a sample of peripheral blood. The receptor set was obtained from a human donor in a cohort sampled during active COVID-19. Both conserved end residues are part of each CDR3. A D gene is named only where the DNA matches it firmly. Only part of the rows carry a size: once, few, many, or a class if the clone is expanded.

J	size	D	V	length	DNA	CDR3
TRBJ1-1	.	.	TRBV7-3	13	TGTGCCAGCAGCCCAGGGTTGAACACTGAAGCTTTCTTT	CASSPGLNTEAFF
TRBJ1-2	.	TRBD1	TRBV28	19	TGTGCCAGCAGTTTTATGTACCCCATACTAGGGGGCACTAACTATGGCTACACCTTC	CASSFMYPILGGTNYGYTF
TRBJ2-2	.	TRBD1	TRBV19	15	TGTGCCAGCAGGGACAGGGGGCGTAGCACCGGGGAGCTGTTTTTT	CASRDRGRSTGELFF
TRBJ1-2	once	.	TRBV5-6	14	TGTGCCAGCAGCTTGAGGAGTACTAACTATGGCTACACCTTC	CASSLRSTNYGYTF
TRBJ1-1	.	.	TRBV3-1/TRBV3-2	11	TGTGCCAGCAGCCACCTCGGTGAAGCTTTCTTT	CASSHLGEAFF
TRBJ1-6	few	.	TRBV5-5	14	TGTGCCAGCAGCGCACGGGAGAGTAATTCACCCCTCCACTTT	CASSARESNSPLHF
TRBJ2-5	.	TRBD1	TRBV19	14	TGTGCCAGTAGCCGACAGGGGGCGTGGGAGACCCAGTACTTC	CASSRQGAWETQYF
TRBJ2-7	.	TRBD1	TRBV19	15	TGTGCCAGTAGTATAACGGGACAGATCATCTACGAGCAGTACTTC	CASSITGQIIYEQYF
TRBJ2-7	.	TRBD1	TRBV7-2	14	TGTGCCAGCAGCAGGGACAGCGCCGAGAACGAGCAGTACTTC	CASSRDSAENEQYF
TRBJ1-1	.	TRBD1	TRBV9	14	TGTGCCAGCAGCGTGTCCCCACAACAGGGGGAAGCTTTCTTT	CASSVSPQQGEAFF
TRBJ1-1	once	.	TRBV21-1	17	TGTGCCAGCAGCGGAGGAGGGCCTATTGGTCAGAACACTGAAGCTTTCTTT	CASSGGGPIGQNTEAFF
TRBJ2-3	once	.	TRBV5-1	14	TGCGCCAGCAGTCTCGGGGGTCTGACAGATACGCAGTATTTT	CASSLGGLTDTQYF
TRBJ2-2	.	TRBD2	TRBV30	14	TGTGCCTGGAGTGTGGGCAGGGACTACGGGGAGCTGTTTTTT	CAWSVGRDYGELFF
TRBJ1-3	.	.	TRBV30	14	TGTGCCTGGAGTAAAGGGAGCTCTGGAAACACCATATATTTT	CAWSKGSSGNTIYF
TRBJ2-7	once	TRBD1	TRBV6-5	16	TGTGCCAGCAGTTATTCTGTAGGACAGGAGACCTACGAGCAGTACTTC	CASSYSVGQETYEQYF
TRBJ2-1	once	.	TRBV19	13	TGTGCCAGTAGCCCCGAGGTATACAATGAGCAGTTCTTC	CASSPEVYNEQFF
TRBJ1-2	.	.	TRBV2	14	TGTGCCAGCAGTGAAGCGGACTCGGGGGTTGGCTACACCTTC	CASSEADSGVGYTF
TRBJ2-5	.	TRBD1	TRBV5-1	16	TGCGCCAGCAGCCGAATGACAGGGCTCGGCCAAGAGACCCAGTACTTC	CASSRMTGLGQETQYF
TRBJ1-1	.	TRBD1	TRBV27	13	TGTGCCAGCAGTTTGAAGGGGGCGAATGAAGCTTTCTTT	CASSLKGANEAFF
TRBJ2-3	.	TRBD2	TRBV19	17	TGTGCCAGTAGTCCCACCCTACTAGCGGGGGGTACGGATACGCAGTATTTT	CASSPTLLAGGTDTQYF
TRBJ2-1	.	.	TRBV5-5	15	TGTGCCAGCAGCTCCCAGGACAGCTCCTACAATGAGCAGTTCTTC	CASSSQDSSYNEQFF
TRBJ2-1	.	TRBD1	TRBV18	15	TGTGCCAGCTCACCAGACAGGGCCACCTACAATGAGCAGTTCTTC	CASSPDRATYNEQFF
TRBJ1-1	.	TRBD1	TRBV28	16	TGTGCCAGCAGTTGGTCGGACAGGGGGCTGAACACTGAAGCTTTCTTT	CASSWSDRGLNTEAFF
TRBJ2-5	.	TRBD1	TRBV9	15	TGTGCCAGCAGCGTATCCGGGACAGAGAAAGAGACCCAGTACTTC	CASSVSGTEKETQYF
TRBJ2-1	.	TRBD1	TRBV7-9	15	TGTGCCAGCAGCTTAATACAGGGGGCCTTCAATGAGCAGTTCTTC	CASSLIQGAFNEQFF
TRBJ1-2	.	.	TRBV2	11	TGTGCCAGCGTCGCTAACTATGGCTACACCTTC	CASVANYGYTF